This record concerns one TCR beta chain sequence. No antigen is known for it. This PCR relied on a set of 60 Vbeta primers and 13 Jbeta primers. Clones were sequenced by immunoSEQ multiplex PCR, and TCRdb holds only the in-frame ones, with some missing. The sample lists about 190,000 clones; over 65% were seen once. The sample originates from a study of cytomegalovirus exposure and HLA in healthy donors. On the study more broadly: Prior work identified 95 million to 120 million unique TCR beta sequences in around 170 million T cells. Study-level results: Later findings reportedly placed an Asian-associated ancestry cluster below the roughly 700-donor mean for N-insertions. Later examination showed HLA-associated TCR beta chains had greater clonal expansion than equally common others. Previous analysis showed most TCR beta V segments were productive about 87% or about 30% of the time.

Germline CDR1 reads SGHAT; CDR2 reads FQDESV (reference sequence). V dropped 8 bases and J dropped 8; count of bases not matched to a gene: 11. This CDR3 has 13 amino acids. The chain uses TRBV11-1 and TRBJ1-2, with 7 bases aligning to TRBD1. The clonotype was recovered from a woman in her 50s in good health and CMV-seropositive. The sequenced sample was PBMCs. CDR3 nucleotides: TGTGCCAGCCAGGGGGATCACGGGAGCGGCTACACCTTC. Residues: CASQGDHGSGYTF.